The 22 T cell receptor beta chains below were found in one sample sequenced in a study of T cells in tuberculosis. The repertoire was sequenced with immunoSEQ multiplex PCR; TCRdb's copy has only in-frame clones and lacks some. The sample shows tens of thousands of clones, 92% of them seen only once. The time point: new active TB diagnosis, blood taken before or within 7 days of starting treatment. Sequenced here: PBMCs, sampled at tuberculosis diagnosis. The receptors were sampled from an adult with tuberculosis.

This chain connects TRBV11-2 to TRBJ2-7; 14 positions agree with TRBD2. Losses at the gene ends were 5 bases for V and 3 bases for J; bases not matched to a gene: 0. This CDR3 contains 14 residues. CDR1 is SGHAT, CDR2 FQNNGV, per germline. The CDR3 sequence is CASSGTSGSYEQYF. The CDR3 nucleotides are TGTGCCAGCAGCGGGACTAGCGGGAGCTACGAGCAGTACTTC.

The rearrangement joins TRBV29-1 to TRBJ1-1; the match to TRBD1 covers 9 bases. Germline lookup yields CDR1 SQVTM and CDR2 ANQGSEA. The CDR3 is 8 residues long. CDR3 DNA sequence: TGCTCGACAGGGGGGGCTTTCTTT. It is translated as CSTGGAFF.

The genes are TRBV2 and TRBJ2-1; 8 positions agree with TRBD1. The V and J ends lost 5 bases and 2 bases, in that order; junction bases with no gene match: 14. Germline V gives CDR1 SNHLY, CDR2 FYNNEI. CDR3 length equals 18 residues. CDR3 protein: CASSPRRGGGQAYNEQFF. For the CDR3, the DNA is TGTGCCAGCAGTCCCCGGCGGGGTGGGGGACAGGCCTACAATGAGCAGTTCTTC.

This clone was counted between two and nine times. The V and J genes are TRBV28 and TRBJ1-2; the match to TRBD1 covers 9 bases. CDR1 is MDHEN, CDR2 SYDVKM, per germline. The CDR3 extends over 15 amino acids. V trimming: 4 bases; J trimming: 8 bases; junction bases outside the gene matches: 11. In nucleotides, the CDR3 is TGTGCCAGCAGTTCACCCAGCGGGACAGGGCTAGGCTACACCTTC. Amino acids: CASSSPSGTGLGYTF.

This sequence joins TRBV5-4 and TRBJ1-2; no reliable D call. V was cut by 1 base and J by 7 bases, with 11 bases left in between. This CDR3 spans 13 amino acids. Germline CDR1 reads SGHNT; CDR2 reads YYREEE (reference sequence). CDR3 region: CASSLSYASGYTF. DNA of the CDR3: TGTGCCAGCAGCTTGTCTTATGCCAGTGGCTACACCTTC.

V gene TRBV19 combines with J gene TRBJ1-5; D is ambiguous. Trimming pared 0 bases from V and 1 base from J, leaving 4 bases between. Per the germline V gene, CDR1 is LNHDA and CDR2 is SQIVND (reference sequence). CDR3 length: 14 residues. The CDR3 reads CASSIDTSNQPQHF. The CDR3 DNA sequence: TGTGCCAGTAGTATAGATACAAGCAATCAGCCCCAGCATTTT.

The chain joins TRBV5-1 to TRBJ1-6; 8 positions match TRBD1. Germline CDR1 and CDR2: SGHRS and YFSETQ. The CDR3 runs 15 residues. The trim removed 2 bases at V and 7 bases at J, leaving 5 bases unmatched. The CDR3 bases are TGCGCCAGCAGCTTAAAGGGACAGGTCAATTCACCCCTCCACTTT. Protein: CASSLKGQVNSPLHF. The complete variable domain, with remaining parts taken from reference TRBV5-1 and TRBJ1-6, reads KAGVTQTPRYLIKTRGQQVTLSCSPISGHRSVSWYQQTPGQGLQFLFEYFSETQRNKGNFPGRFSGRQFSNSRSEMNVSTLELGDSALYLCASSLKGQVNSPLHFGNGTRLTVT.

The V and J genes are TRBV7-2 and TRBJ1-1; tentatively, D is TRBD1 (5 bases). Germline V gene data show CDR1 as SGHTA and CDR2 as FQGNSA. The CDR3 is 15 amino acids. V shed 0 bases and J shed 4 bases, with 12 bases lying between them. The CDR3 DNA sequence: TGTGCCAGCAGCTTAGCGCGGGGGTTAAGCACTGAAGCTTTCTTT. It is translated as CASSLARGLSTEAFF.

The rearrangement uses TRBV4-1 and TRBJ2-2; 8 bases fit TRBD1. The CDR3 contains 16 residues. V lost 0 bases and J lost 7; bases outside the gene matches: 7. Germline V gene lookup returns CDR1 MGHRA and CDR2 YSYEKL. In DNA, the CDR3 is TGCGCCAGCAGCCAAGATCTCAGGGGGCGTAGCGGGGAGCTGTTTTTT. It specifies CASSQDLRGRSGELFF.

The chain links TRBV12-2 to TRBJ2-7; no DNA check was done on the table's D call, TRBD1. TRBV12-2 is flagged as a pseudogene. This CDR3 comprises 17 residues. CDR3 DNA sequence: TGTGCAAGTCGTCCCGGAGGTTCCTCACAGGGACCCTACGAGCAGTACTTC. This gives the protein CASRPGGSSQGPYEQYF.

The chain has TRBV2 and TRBJ1-1; no firm D call. Germline values: CDR1 SNHLY, CDR2 FYNNEI. Trimming took off 3 bases at V and 0 bases at J, with 11 bases between the two ends. CDR3 size: 15 residues. CDR3 in amino acids: CASSDPKPMNTEAFF. Written as DNA, the CDR3 is TGTGCCAGCAGTGACCCAAAGCCAATGAACACTGAAGCTTTCTTT.

In its sample, this clone was seen once. The rearrangement joins TRBV10-1 to TRBJ2-3; TRBD1 agrees at 9 bases. The V and J ends lost 7 bases and 6 bases, in that order; junction bases with no gene match: 11. This CDR3 is 15 amino acids long. CDR1 and CDR2 (germline): WNHNN, SYGVQD (reference sequence). The CDR3 DNA reads TGCGCCAGCAATAGGGACAGGGCGCCGGGGGATACGCAGTATTTT. Amino acid sequence: CASNRDRAPGDTQYF.

The chain employs TRBV9 and TRBJ2-5; unclear D gene. The CDR3 length is 15 residues. The V gene's germline CDR1 is SGDLS and CDR2 YYNGEE. V lost 2 bases and J 4 bases, leaving 15 bases between the germline ends. The CDR3 region is CASSVADLPGETQYF. DNA for the CDR3: TGTGCCAGCAGCGTGGCTGACCTACCGGGAGAGACCCAGTACTTC. Combining the CDR3 with reference TRBV9 and TRBJ2-5 gives the whole variable domain DSGVTQTPKHLITATGQRVTLRCSPRSGDLSVYWYQQSLDQGLQFLIQYYNGEERAKGNILERFSAQQFPDLHSELNLSSLELGDSALYFCASSVADLPGETQYFGPGTRLLVL.

The chain recombines TRBV4-2 with TRBJ2-1; tentatively, D is TRBD2 (5 bases). Germline lookup yields CDR1 LGHNA and CDR2 YNFKEQ. The CDR3 is 16 amino acids. V dropped 1 base and J dropped 6 bases, with 16 bases sitting between them. In nucleotides, the CDR3 is TGTGCCAGCAGCCAAGGCTGGGAGCCCCCCCTCAATGAGCAGTTCTTC. This encodes CASSQGWEPPLNEQFF.

This clone appeared a few times. J is TRBJ1-5 and V is TRBV27, with D maybe TRBD1 (5 bases). V lost 2 bases and J 2 bases, leaving 10 bases between the germline ends. From germline, CDR1 is MNHEY and CDR2 SMNVEV (reference sequence). The CDR3 sequence is 15 residues long. This CDR3 reads CASSLGGYGNQPQHF. DNA for the CDR3: TGTGCCAGCAGTTTAGGGGGGTACGGCAATCAGCCCCAGCATTTT.

Only one count was recorded for this clone. The rearrangement links TRBV5-6 to TRBJ2-3; a weak D match, TRBD2 (6 bases). CDR3 length: 16 amino acids. The germline gives CDR1 SGHDT, CDR2 YYEEEE. Trimming took off 0 bases at V and 0 bases at J, with 11 bases between the two ends. Written as DNA, the CDR3 is TGTGCCAGCAGCTTGGTTGCGGGGACGAGCACAGATACGCAGTATTTT. Translation gives CASSLVAGTSTDTQYF.

This chain uses TRBV28 with TRBJ2-1; 7 bases align to TRBD2. This CDR3 has 15 amino acids. Germline V gives CDR1 MDHEN, CDR2 SYDVKM. V was clipped by 2 bases and J by 9 bases; unmatched bases: 10. CDR3 nucleotide sequence: TGTGCCAGCAGTTTAAGTCTCTTGGGGAGGGCTGAGCAGTTCTTC. This encodes CASSLSLLGRAEQFF.

The genes are TRBV15 and TRBJ1-4; D unclear. The CDR3 is 16 residues long. Germline CDR1 reads LNHNV; CDR2 reads YYDKDF (reference sequence). V gave up 0 bases and J gave up 0 bases, with 8 bases separating them. The CDR3 DNA reads as TGTGCCACCAGCAGAGATGGTACTGCAACTAATGAAAAACTGTTTTTT. It is translated as CATSRDGTATNEKLFF.

CDR3: CAWSVGQGFSGNTIYF. CDR3 nucleotide sequence: TGTGCCTGGAGTGTGGGACAGGGTTTTTCTGGAAACACCATATATTTT. The gene calls are TRBV30 and TRBJ1-3; 9 bases line up with TRBD1. Per germline, CDR1 GTSNPN and CDR2 SVGIG (reference sequence). V shed 0 bases, J shed 1 base, and the junction held 4 bases outside the gene matches. CDR3 size: 16 residues.

The chain links TRBV28 to TRBJ2-7; 7 nucleotides match TRBD1. The CDR3 runs to 16 residues. Unmatched junction bases numbered 13, after V lost 7 bases and J lost 1 base. Germline-derived CDR1 and CDR2 are MDHEN and SYDVKM. The DNA of the CDR3 is TGTGCCAGCACCCCGATTCCGGGACAGTGGTCCTACGAGCAGTACTTC. Amino acid sequence: CASTPIPGQWSYEQYF. The full variable domain, its missing parts supplied by reference TRBV28 and TRBJ2-7, is DVKVTQSSRYLVKRTGEKVFLECVQDMDHENMFWYRQDPGLGLRLIYFSYDVKMKEKGDIPEGYSVSREKKERFSLILESASTNQTSMYLCASTPIPGQWSYEQYFGPGTRLTVT.

V gene TRBV6-6 combines with J gene TRBJ1-1, with TRBD1 as a possible D gene (5 bases). Germline V gives CDR1 MNHNY, CDR2 SVGAGI (reference sequence). Trimming cost V 2 bases and J 1 base, with 8 bases left between them. The CDR3 spans 14 residues. The CDR3 loop reads CASSYPGKNTEAFF. The CDR3, as DNA: TGTGCCAGCAGTTACCCAGGGAAGAACACTGAAGCTTTCTTT.

V and J are TRBV5-1 and TRBJ2-7; D perhaps matches TRBD2 (6 bases). Germline V gives CDR1 SGHRS, CDR2 YFSETQ. The V end lost 5 bases, the J end lost 4 bases, and 16 bases lay between the germline ends. The CDR3 covers 14 residues. CDR3: CASRPRGNGYEQYF. For the CDR3, the DNA is TGCGCCAGCAGACCCCGGGGGAACGGGTACGAGCAGTACTTC.